Given below is one TCR beta chain in context. The data stem from a study of blood T cell repertoires in COVID-19. Study information: From the United States, Italy and Spain came samples of acute and convalescent COVID-19. Sample material is recorded as cDNA or gDNA derived from T cells, B-cell-depleted T cells, or PBMCs.

Germline-derived CDR1 and CDR2 are MDHEN and SYDVKM. V gave up 2 bases and J gave up 2 bases, with 13 bases separating them. The CDR3 extends over 15 amino acids. Here immunoSEQ multiplex PCR was the method, and the copy in TCRdb shows in-frame clones only, minus some. This table holds some 150,000 clones, around four fifths found once. Enrolled through a virtual design, the participants were between about 18 and 100 years of age and came from 24 US areas. Donors were grouped by their self-reported clinical history. The receptor was derived from a woman aged 50 to 65 in a cohort exposed to, infected with or recovered from COVID-19 (not recorded which). Source material: PBMCs or T cells enriched from blood (not recorded which). This chain links TRBV28 with TRBJ2-7; D is perhaps TRBD2 (5 bases). The CDR3 loop is CASSLVGVEAYEQYF. In DNA form, the CDR3 reads TGTGCCAGCAGTTTAGTTGGGGTGGAGGCCTACGAGCAGTACTTC. The full variable domain, in which reference TRBV28 and TRBJ2-7 provide the parts outside the CDR3, is DVKVTQSSRYLVKRTGEKVFLECVQDMDHENMFWYRQDPGLGLRLIYFSYDVKMKEKGDIPEGYSVSREKKERFSLILESASTNQTSMYLCASSLVGVEAYEQYFGPGTRLTVT.